The entry that follows covers one T cell receptor beta chain sequence. Every subset's genomic DNA went evenly onto several immunoSEQ plates. This table comes from immunoSEQ multiplex PCR, and its TCRdb copy is limited to in-frame clones, with some not included. There are fewer than 2.5 million clones in the sample; approximately 93% occur only once, and around 0.37% lies in the top ten. This sample stems from a study of shared clonotypes between healthy human individuals. This receptor was identified in a man younger than 35 in good health. Some clones in this sample may be carry-over from other donors' samples. The sequenced material came from naive CD4+ T cells from PBMCs. Subset meaning: CD45RA+ positively selected.

CDR3 in amino acids: CASAQESGKLPYF. The CDR3 DNA is TGTGCCAGCGCTCAGGAGAGCGGGAAGCTTCCGTACTTC. J is TRBJ2-5 and V is TRBV2; TRBD2 matches at 7 bases. The CDR3 has 13 amino acids. Per germline, CDR1 SNHLY and CDR2 FYNNEI. J lost 13 bases, V lost 8 bases, and 16 bases had no gene match.